This record concerns one T cell receptor (beta chain) sequence. Using immunoSEQ multiplex PCR, the repertoire was profiled, and TCRdb retains in-frame clones only, with some absent. Altogether about 52,000 clones are present, around 80% being singletons, with the ten largest covering roughly 29%. The sample comes from a study of blood T cell repertoires in COVID-19. As for the study in general: From T cells, B-cell-depleted T cells, or PBMCs came the material, which was cDNA or gDNA.

The sample comprised peripheral blood. The sequence came from a woman older than 75 with COVID-19, enrolled during active disease.

CDR3 DNA: TGTGCCAGCAGCCCCTATCCTGAGCAGTTCTTC. Protein: CASSPYPEQFF. The V gene is TRBV7-2, the J gene TRBJ2-1; no clear D gene. Per germline, CDR1 SGHTA and CDR2 FQGNSA. Between the trimmed V and J ends, which lost 5 bases and 9 bases, there was a span of 8 bases. CDR3 length: 11 residues.